What follows describes a single TCR beta chain. The antigen remains undetermined. This specimen comes from a study of shared clonotypes between healthy human individuals. As for the study in general: Each donor had three CD4 naive, three CD4 memory, two CD8 naive and one CD8 memory plate. Findings and limits, study-wide: Across a handful of donors, naive CD4 shared approximately 4.5%, naive CD8 more than 3%, memory CD4 over 2%, memory CD8 0.4%.

The DNA input per sorted-subset replicate PCR was about 0.2 ug, corresponding to roughly 30,000 T cell genomes. The repertoire was sequenced with immunoSEQ multiplex PCR; TCRdb's copy has only in-frame clones and lacks some. Among 700,000 or so clones listed, about 78% were seen once. The sample was memory CD4+ T cells sorted from blood. As to subset: CD45RA-negative fraction. This sequence was found in a woman in her thirties in good health.

The CDR3 loop reads CATSDRQGRRETQYF. In DNA, the CDR3 is TGTGCCACCAGCGATCGACAGGGACGGCGAGAGACCCAGTACTTC. The chain uses TRBV15 and TRBJ2-5, with 7 bases identical to TRBD1. The CDR3 consists of 15 residues. Germline CDR1 reads LNHNV; CDR2 reads YYDKDF (reference sequence). Losses at the gene ends were 5 bases for V and 4 bases for J; bases not matched to a gene: 10.